The 9 T cell receptor beta chains below were found in one sample sequenced in a study of regulatory T cells in long-lasting Graves disease (dated by TCRdb to the early 2020s). The time point label of this sample denotes: newly diagnosed GD, antithyroid drugs for less than 3 months. For both TCR sequencing and RNA sequencing, RNA was extracted from PBMCs in TRIzol. Library preparation used multiplex PCR. Sequencing used an Illumina HiSeq 4000. iRepertoire HTBI primers and Arm-PCR amplification of CDR3 regions were used to construct TCR beta libraries. TCRdb passed the public sequencing reads through fastp at Q25 and MiXCR, retaining productive beta sequences. Under each unique CDR3 protein, matching rows form one entry showing the most common genes and DNA. Present in this sample are under 800,000 distinct CDR3 sequences, 16% of which were seen just once. The ten biggest clones cover 18% of the sample.

This sample was shared with a second study, whose subject was T cells in Graves' hyperthyroidism and ophthalmopathy.

Sample: peripheral blood mononuclear cells (PBMCs), taken at new diagnosis, from a patient treated with antithyroid drugs. Receptor source: a woman aged 25 to 39 with Graves disease. Donor details come from another sample of the same person, matched by shared clones.

This clonotype was seen many times. This chain uses TRBV7-9 with TRBJ2-7, with unresolved D. The CDR3 runs 14 residues. CDR1 and CDR2 (germline): SEHNR, FQNEAQ (reference sequence). The V end lost 6 bases, the J end lost 3 bases, and 15 bases lay between the germline ends. CDR3 DNA sequence: TGTGCCAGCAGGGAAACGGAGCCCAACTACGAGCAGTACTTC. Encoded protein: CASRETEPNYEQYF.

A remark on this clonotype: Given a much more abundant clone one base away, this may be a read error. This chain links TRBV11-3 with TRBJ2-4, with D maybe TRBD2 (6 bases). This CDR3 has 18 amino acids. Deletions cut 4 bases from V and 13 bases from J, with 32 bases between. Germline V gene sequence: CDR1 SGHNT, CDR2 YENEEA. This chain's CDR3 is CASSSPTPIGSGVHEQYF. CDR3 DNA: TGTGCCAGCAGCTCTCCCACCCCAATAGGGTCGGGAGTCCATGAGCAGTACTTC.

On this clonotype itself: A much larger clone is a single base away; this may be a read error. CDR3 in amino acids: CASSLTFGDMQYF. The CDR3 DNA is TGTGCCAGCAGCTTAACGTTTGGGGATATGCAGTATTTT. The chain recombines TRBV7-3 with TRBJ2-3; D not certain. The CDR3 contains 13 residues. Germline V gene lookup returns CDR1 SGHTA and CDR2 FQGTGA.

The chain recombines TRBV28 with TRBJ1-3, with a weak D call TRBD1 (5 bases). This CDR3 has 19 amino acids. The V gene lost 1 base and the J gene lost 1 base, with 20 bases spanning the gap. CDR1 is MDHEN and CDR2 is SYDVKM in the germline V gene. CDR3 sequence reads: CASSLYPLKGEKSGNTIYF. The CDR3 DNA is TGTGCCAGCAGTTTATACCCCCTGAAAGGGGAAAAGTCTGGAAACACCATATATTTT.

This clonotype was recorded a few times. The V call is TRBV12-3 or TRBV12-4, the J call TRBJ2-2, with 10 bases matching TRBD2. The CDR3 has 14 residues. With V trimmed by 8 bases and J by 8 bases, 8 bases remained unmatched. The CDR3 is CASQPSGSFGELFF. The CDR3 DNA reads TGTGCCAGCCAGCCTAGCGGGAGTTTTGGGGAGCTGTTTTTT.

This clonotype has ten or more counts. This chain joins TRBV10-3 and TRBJ2-2; weak D call: TRBD2 (6 bases). CDR1 ENHRY and CDR2 SYGVKD come from the germline V gene. Trimming removed 4 bases at V and 6 bases at J, with 12 bases between. CDR3 length equals 14 residues. The CDR3, as DNA: TGTGCCATCAGTGCCGGGGGATTGGCCGGGGAGCTGTTTTTT. Its translation: CAISAGGLAGELFF.

A word on this clonotype: This may be a read error: a much more frequent sequence differs by one nucleotide. The chain uses TRBV28 and TRBJ1-4; 10 bases align to TRBD1. The length of the CDR3 is 18 residues. CDR1 and CDR2 from the germline V gene are MDHEN and SYDVKM. The V and J ends lost 4 bases and 5 bases, in that order; junction bases with no gene match: 13. The CDR3 loop is CASSSPGQGWVWNEKLFF. CDR3 nucleotides: TGTGCCAGCAGTTCACCGGGACAGGGGTGGGTGTGGAATGAAAAACTGTTTTTT.

This clonotype was seen more than once but under ten times. CDR3 region: CASSWTGTNEQFF. The CDR3 region has the DNA TGCGCCAGCAGCTGGACAGGGACCAATGAGCAGTTCTTC. The chain is built from TRBV5-1 and TRBJ2-1, with TRBD1 identical over 8 bases. This CDR3 region has 13 residues. V shed 3 bases and J 6 bases; nucleotides not matched to a gene: 2. CDR1 and CDR2 (germline): SGHRS, YFSETQ. Full variable domain (remainder filled in from reference TRBV5-1 and TRBJ2-1): KAGVTQTPRYLIKTRGQQVTLSCSPISGHRSVSWYQQTPGQGLQFLFEYFSETQRNKGNFPGRFSGRQFSNSRSEMNVSTLELGDSALYLCASSWTGTNEQFFGPGTRLTVL.

To note about this clonotype: This may be a read error, as it is one base from a much larger clone. The chain combines TRBV2 with TRBJ2-7; TRBD1 or TRBD2 may be the D gene (5 bases each). From germline, CDR1 is SNHLY and CDR2 FYNNEI. Between the trimmed V and J ends, which lost 6 bases and 4 bases, there was a span of 13 bases. This CDR3 contains 13 residues. The CDR3 region has the DNA TGTGCCAGCAGCCGGGGCAGGAAGTACGAGCAGTACTTC. Translation: CASSRGRKYEQYF.